The rows below give T cell receptor beta chains drawn from one sample of a study of blood T cell repertoires in COVID-19. Some clones are missing from TCRdb's copy, which holds only in-frame ones; the method was immunoSEQ multiplex PCR. The top ten hold 6.2% of the sample, which has 85,000 to 110,000 clones, more than 85% seen once. The sequenced sample was peripheral blood. The receptors stem from a human donor in a cohort sampled during active COVID-19. Each CDR3 is given with its conserved first and last residue. Fields, in order: J gene, clone size, D gene, V gene, CDR3 protein, CDR3 DNA. D genes are given only for firm matches. Size is stated for part of the rows, as once, few or many counts, or as a class when the clone is expanded.

j_gene: TRBJ1-5; abundance: NA; d_gene: NA; v_gene: TRBV29-1; CDR3aa: CSVKLGGNQPQHF; CDR3nt: TGCAGCGTTAAATTGGGAGGTAATCAGCCCCAGCATTTT
j_gene: TRBJ1-2; abundance: NA; d_gene: NA; v_gene: TRBV19; CDR3aa: CASSTTGSYGYTF; CDR3nt: TGTGCCAGTAGTACAACAGGGAGCTATGGCTACACCTTC
j_gene: TRBJ2-5; abundance: few; d_gene: NA; v_gene: TRBV7-7; CDR3aa: CASSLVQGETQYF; CDR3nt: TGTGCCAGCAGCTTAGTACAGGGTGAGACCCAGTACTTC
j_gene: TRBJ1-1; abundance: NA; d_gene: TRBD1; v_gene: TRBV5-1; CDR3aa: CASSRTGGENTEAFF; CDR3nt: TGCGCCAGCAGCCGGACAGGGGGGGAGAACACTGAAGCTTTCTTT
j_gene: TRBJ2-3; abundance: NA; d_gene: NA; v_gene: TRBV9; CDR3aa: CASSVGGRDGFTDTQYF; CDR3nt: TGTGCCAGCAGCGTAGGCGGCAGGGATGGGTTCACAGATACGCAGTATTTT
j_gene: TRBJ2-2; abundance: NA; d_gene: TRBD1; v_gene: TRBV29-1; CDR3aa: CSVGPSPGQGRSGELFF; CDR3nt: TGCAGCGTTGGCCCCTCCCCCGGACAGGGTCGGTCCGGGGAGCTGTTTTTT
j_gene: TRBJ1-5; abundance: NA; d_gene: NA; v_gene: TRBV4-1; CDR3aa: CASSRSGDSNQPQHF; CDR3nt: TGCGCCAGCAGCCGTTCAGGGGATAGCAATCAGCCCCAGCATTTT
j_gene: TRBJ2-1; abundance: NA; d_gene: TRBD2; v_gene: TRBV10-3; CDR3aa: CAISGGLAGGYDNEQFF; CDR3nt: TGTGCCATCAGTGGGGGACTAGCGGGAGGGTACGACAATGAGCAGTTCTTC
j_gene: TRBJ2-7; abundance: NA; d_gene: TRBD2; v_gene: TRBV24-1; CDR3aa: CATSDLLEGLAGGPFGEQYF; CDR3nt: TGTGCCACCAGTGATTTGCTTGAAGGACTAGCGGGAGGTCCATTCGGCGAGCAGTACTTC
j_gene: TRBJ2-1; abundance: NA; d_gene: TRBD2; v_gene: TRBV11-3; CDR3aa: CASSHTGLGNEQFF; CDR3nt: TGTGCCAGCAGCCACACGGGACTAGGAAATGAGCAGTTCTTC
j_gene: TRBJ1-5; abundance: NA; d_gene: NA; v_gene: TRBV4-2; CDR3aa: CASSHNGNSNQPQHF; CDR3nt: TGTGCCAGCAGCCACAACGGTAATAGCAATCAGCCCCAGCATTTT
j_gene: TRBJ1-1; abundance: once; d_gene: TRBD1; v_gene: TRBV7-9; CDR3aa: CASSTTGSNTEAFF; CDR3nt: TGTGCCAGCAGCACGACAGGGTCGAACACTGAAGCTTTCTTT
j_gene: TRBJ2-3; abundance: NA; d_gene: TRBD2; v_gene: TRBV28; CDR3aa: CASTETSGFTDTQYF; CDR3nt: TGTGCCAGCACCGAAACTAGCGGATTCACAGATACGCAGTATTTT
j_gene: TRBJ1-1; abundance: NA; d_gene: NA; v_gene: TRBV28; CDR3aa: CASSLWSEAFF; CDR3nt: TGTGCCAGCAGTTTATGGTCGGAAGCTTTCTTT
j_gene: TRBJ2-7; abundance: NA; d_gene: NA; v_gene: TRBV28; CDR3aa: CASSYLGDGLEQYF; CDR3nt: TGTGCCAGCAGTTATCTAGGGGATGGCCTCGAGCAGTACTTC
j_gene: TRBJ2-7; abundance: NA; d_gene: NA; v_gene: TRBV9; CDR3aa: CASSVFDSATYEQYF; CDR3nt: TGTGCCAGCAGCGTATTCGACAGTGCAACCTACGAGCAGTACTTC
j_gene: TRBJ2-1; abundance: NA; d_gene: TRBD1; v_gene: TRBV5-1; CDR3aa: CASSPGTGWEQFF; CDR3nt: TGCGCCAGCAGCCCCGGGACAGGGTGGGAGCAGTTCTTC
j_gene: TRBJ2-1; abundance: NA; d_gene: TRBD1; v_gene: TRBV6-2/TRBV6-3; CDR3aa: CASSLSGQGFYNEQFF; CDR3nt: TGTGCCAGCAGTTTGTCGGGACAGGGTTTCTACAATGAGCAGTTCTTC
j_gene: TRBJ1-5; abundance: NA; d_gene: NA; v_gene: TRBV2; CDR3aa: CASSAGTNNQPQHF; CDR3nt: TGTGCCAGCAGCGCAGGCACAAACAATCAGCCCCAGCATTTT
j_gene: TRBJ1-1; abundance: NA; d_gene: NA; v_gene: TRBV5-1; CDR3aa: CASTYLLGGNTEAFF; CDR3nt: TGCGCCAGCACCTACTTACTTGGTGGGAACACTGAAGCTTTCTTT
j_gene: TRBJ2-3; abundance: NA; d_gene: NA; v_gene: TRBV20-1; CDR3aa: CSASLGDEYISTDTQYF; CDR3nt: TGCAGTGCTAGTCTGGGAGACGAGTACATAAGCACAGATACGCAGTATTTT
j_gene: TRBJ2-1; abundance: NA; d_gene: TRBD2; v_gene: TRBV30; CDR3aa: CACQGLALHNEQFF; CDR3nt: TGTGCCTGCCAAGGACTAGCCCTCCACAATGAGCAGTTCTTC
j_gene: TRBJ2-1; abundance: once; d_gene: TRBD2; v_gene: TRBV7-6; CDR3aa: CASSLESGGYNEQFF; CDR3nt: TGTGCCAGCAGCTTAGAGAGCGGGGGATACAATGAGCAGTTCTTC
j_gene: TRBJ2-4; abundance: NA; d_gene: NA; v_gene: TRBV28; CDR3aa: CASRPPGVKNIQYF; CDR3nt: TGTGCCAGCAGGCCCCCGGGGGTCAAAAACATTCAGTACTTC
j_gene: TRBJ2-7; abundance: NA; d_gene: NA; v_gene: TRBV5-4; CDR3aa: CASSLDFASSYEQYF; CDR3nt: TGTGCCAGCAGCTTGGATTTTGCGAGCTCCTACGAGCAGTACTTC
j_gene: TRBJ2-5; abundance: NA; d_gene: TRBD1; v_gene: TRBV27; CDR3aa: CASSSTGGWETQYF; CDR3nt: TGTGCCAGCAGTTCAACAGGGGGCTGGGAGACCCAGTACTTC
j_gene: TRBJ2-6; abundance: NA; d_gene: NA; v_gene: TRBV5-1; CDR3aa: CASSSNTGANVLTF; CDR3nt: TGCGCCAGCAGCTCCAACACTGGGGCCAACGTCCTGACTTTC
j_gene: TRBJ2-7; abundance: few; d_gene: NA; v_gene: TRBV18; CDR3aa: CASSPGSSYEQYF; CDR3nt: TGTGCCAGCTCACCGGGGAGCTCCTACGAGCAGTACTTC
j_gene: TRBJ2-3; abundance: once; d_gene: TRBD2; v_gene: TRBV28; CDR3aa: CASSTQREGVETDTQYF; CDR3nt: TGTGCCAGCAGTACACAGCGGGAGGGCGTGGAGACAGATACGCAGTATTTT
j_gene: TRBJ2-7; abundance: few; d_gene: NA; v_gene: TRBV4-1; CDR3aa: CASSQDRGQAYEQYF; CDR3nt: TGCGCCAGCAGCCAAGATCGTGGCCAAGCCTACGAGCAGTACTTC
j_gene: TRBJ1-1; abundance: NA; d_gene: NA; v_gene: TRBV9; CDR3aa: CASSAKTRRDTEAFF; CDR3nt: TGTGCCAGCAGCGCTAAGACAAGGCGAGATACTGAAGCTTTCTTT
j_gene: TRBJ2-5; abundance: NA; d_gene: NA; v_gene: TRBV10-3; CDR3aa: CAISGGPGETQYF; CDR3nt: TGTGCCATCAGTGGGGGGCCGGGAGAGACCCAGTACTTC
j_gene: TRBJ2-5; abundance: NA; d_gene: TRBD2; v_gene: TRBV6-5; CDR3aa: CASSYSYGGRVETQYF; CDR3nt: TGTGCCAGCAGTTACTCGTATGGCGGGAGGGTGGAGACCCAGTACTTC
j_gene: TRBJ2-7; abundance: NA; d_gene: NA; v_gene: TRBV14; CDR3aa: CASSQDRNGLEQYF; CDR3nt: TGTGCCAGCAGCCAAGATCGGAATGGGCTCGAGCAGTACTTC
j_gene: TRBJ1-6; abundance: NA; d_gene: NA; v_gene: TRBV10-1; CDR3aa: CASSLPGQNSPLHF; CDR3nt: TGCGCCAGCAGTCTTCCGGGACAAAATTCACCCCTCCACTTT
j_gene: TRBJ1-6; abundance: NA; d_gene: NA; v_gene: TRBV10-3; CDR3aa: CAISDRERDNSPLHF; CDR3nt: TGTGCCATCAGTGATCGGGAACGCGATAATTCACCCCTCCACTTT
j_gene: TRBJ2-3; abundance: once; d_gene: TRBD1; v_gene: TRBV10-1; CDR3aa: CASSQDRAQDTQYF; CDR3nt: TGCGCCAGCAGTCAGGACAGGGCACAGGATACGCAGTATTTT
j_gene: TRBJ2-7; abundance: NA; d_gene: NA; v_gene: TRBV9; CDR3aa: CASSVAPSYEQYF; CDR3nt: TGTGCCAGCAGCGTAGCTCCTTCCTACGAGCAGTACTTC
j_gene: TRBJ2-3; abundance: NA; d_gene: NA; v_gene: TRBV7-9; CDR3aa: CASSPLLGSTDTQYF; CDR3nt: TGTGCCAGCAGCCCACTGCTCGGGAGCACAGATACGCAGTATTTT
j_gene: TRBJ2-1; abundance: NA; d_gene: TRBD2; v_gene: TRBV6-1; CDR3aa: CASSETSGDVNEQFF; CDR3nt: TGTGCCAGCAGTGAGACTAGCGGGGATGTCAATGAGCAGTTCTTC
j_gene: TRBJ1-1; abundance: NA; d_gene: NA; v_gene: TRBV5-1; CDR3aa: CASSLGQTLNTEAFF; CDR3nt: TGCGCCAGCAGCTTGGGACAGACCTTGAACACTGAAGCTTTCTTT
j_gene: TRBJ2-7; abundance: NA; d_gene: TRBD2; v_gene: TRBV2; CDR3aa: CASSSRLAYTYEQYF; CDR3nt: TGTGCCAGCAGCTCACGACTAGCGTACACCTACGAGCAGTACTTC
j_gene: TRBJ2-2; abundance: NA; d_gene: TRBD2; v_gene: TRBV27; CDR3aa: CASSLLAGSQTRGELFF; CDR3nt: TGTGCCAGCAGTTTATTAGCGGGGAGCCAAACAAGGGGGGAGCTGTTTTTT
j_gene: TRBJ2-6; abundance: NA; d_gene: NA; v_gene: TRBV4-2; CDR3aa: CASSQDSSGANVLTF; CDR3nt: TGTGCCAGCAGCCAAGACAGCTCTGGGGCCAACGTCCTGACTTTC
j_gene: TRBJ2-7; abundance: NA; d_gene: TRBD1; v_gene: TRBV14; CDR3aa: CASSQLQGVLAEQYF; CDR3nt: TGTGCCAGCAGCCAACTTCAGGGGGTGCTTGCCGAGCAGTACTTC
j_gene: TRBJ2-3; abundance: NA; d_gene: NA; v_gene: TRBV15; CDR3aa: CATRYVELAELTDTQYF; CDR3nt: TGTGCCACCAGATACGTTGAGTTAGCGGAGCTCACAGATACGCAGTATTTT